Sequencing of this T cell receptor (beta chain) was carried out in a study of blood T cell repertoires in COVID-19. Looking at the study overall: Samples of COVID-19 (acute and convalescent) were obtained from the United States, Italy and Spain. The cDNA or gDNA used as material had been derived from T cells, B-cell-depleted T cells, or PBMCs.

After removal of 4 bases from V and 4 bases from J, the junction contained 10 bases not matched to a gene. CDR1 and CDR2 from the germline V gene are SQVTM and ANQGSEA. CDR3 length: 16 residues. Data came from immunoSEQ multiplex PCR; TCRdb stores just in-frame clones and leaves some out. The sample records under 200,000 clones, approximately 91% being singletons. The gene calls are TRBV29-1 and TRBJ2-2, with 9 bases aligning to TRBD1. The sample taken for sequencing was peripheral blood. The TCR originated in a young man with COVID-19, enrolled during active disease. CDR3 nucleotide sequence: TGCAGCGTTGTGAGAGGGACAGGGAGGGGCACCGGGGAGCTGTTTTTT. Translating gives CSVVRGTGRGTGELFF.